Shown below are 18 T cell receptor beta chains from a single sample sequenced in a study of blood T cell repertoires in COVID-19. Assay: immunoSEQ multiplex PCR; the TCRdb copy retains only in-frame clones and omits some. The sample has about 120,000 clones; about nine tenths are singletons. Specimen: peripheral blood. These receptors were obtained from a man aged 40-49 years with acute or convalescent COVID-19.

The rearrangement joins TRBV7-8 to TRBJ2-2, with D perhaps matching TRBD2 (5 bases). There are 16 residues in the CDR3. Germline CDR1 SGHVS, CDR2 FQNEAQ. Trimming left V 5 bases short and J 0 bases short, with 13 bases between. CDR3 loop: CASSPLRRTNTGELFF. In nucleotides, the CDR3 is TGTGCCAGCAGCCCCCTAAGGAGGACGAACACCGGGGAGCTGTTTTTT.

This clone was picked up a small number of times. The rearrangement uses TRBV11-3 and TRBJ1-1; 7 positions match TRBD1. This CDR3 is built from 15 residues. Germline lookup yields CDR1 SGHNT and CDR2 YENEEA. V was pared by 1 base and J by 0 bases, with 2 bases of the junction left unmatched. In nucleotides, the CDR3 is TGTGCCAGCAGCTTAGCAGGGGGAGTGAACACTGAAGCTTTCTTT. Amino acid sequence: CASSLAGGVNTEAFF.

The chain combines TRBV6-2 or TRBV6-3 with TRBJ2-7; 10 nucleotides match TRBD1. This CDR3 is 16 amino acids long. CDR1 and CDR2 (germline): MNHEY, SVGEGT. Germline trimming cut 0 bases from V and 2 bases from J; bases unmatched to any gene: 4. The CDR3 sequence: CASSYSGTGAPYEQYF. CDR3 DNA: TGTGCCAGCAGTTACTCCGGGACAGGGGCCCCCTACGAGCAGTACTTC.

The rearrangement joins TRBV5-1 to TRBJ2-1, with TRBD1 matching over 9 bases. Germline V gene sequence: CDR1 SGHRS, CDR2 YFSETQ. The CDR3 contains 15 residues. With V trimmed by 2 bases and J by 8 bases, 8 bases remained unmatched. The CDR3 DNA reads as TGCGCCAGCAGCTTATCCGGGACAGGGATCCATGAGCAGTTCTTC. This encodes CASSLSGTGIHEQFF. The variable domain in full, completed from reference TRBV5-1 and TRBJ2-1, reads KAGVTQTPRYLIKTRGQQVTLSCSPISGHRSVSWYQQTPGQGLQFLFEYFSETQRNKGNFPGRFSGRQFSNSRSEMNVSTLELGDSALYLCASSLSGTGIHEQFFGPGTRLTVL.

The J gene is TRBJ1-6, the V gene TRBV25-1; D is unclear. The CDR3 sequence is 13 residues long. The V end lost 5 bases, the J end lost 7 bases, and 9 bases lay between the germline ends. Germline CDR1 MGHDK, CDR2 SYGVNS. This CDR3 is CASSRQSNSPLHF. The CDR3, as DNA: TGTGCCAGCAGTCGCCAGTCGAATTCACCCCTCCACTTT.

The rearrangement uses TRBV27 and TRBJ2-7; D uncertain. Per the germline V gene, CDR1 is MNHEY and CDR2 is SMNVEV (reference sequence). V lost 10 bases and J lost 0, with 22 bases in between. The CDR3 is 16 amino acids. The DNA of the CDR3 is TGTGCCACCAAATTAATACGTTCGGGTTCCTCCTACGAGCAGTACTTC. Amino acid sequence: CATKLIRSGSSYEQYF.

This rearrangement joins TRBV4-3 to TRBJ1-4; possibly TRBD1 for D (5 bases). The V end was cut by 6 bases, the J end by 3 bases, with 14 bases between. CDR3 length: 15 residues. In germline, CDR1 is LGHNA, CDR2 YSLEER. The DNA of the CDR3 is TGCGCCAGCAGGATGCGCGGGGCCTCTAATGAAAAACTGTTTTTT. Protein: CASRMRGASNEKLFF.

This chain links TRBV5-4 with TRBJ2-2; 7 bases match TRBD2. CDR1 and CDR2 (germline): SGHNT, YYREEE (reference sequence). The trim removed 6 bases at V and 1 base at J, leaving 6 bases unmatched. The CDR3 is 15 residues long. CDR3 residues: CASMPASGNTGELFF. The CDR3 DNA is TGTGCCAGCATGCCGGCTAGCGGGAACACCGGGGAGCTGTTTTTT.

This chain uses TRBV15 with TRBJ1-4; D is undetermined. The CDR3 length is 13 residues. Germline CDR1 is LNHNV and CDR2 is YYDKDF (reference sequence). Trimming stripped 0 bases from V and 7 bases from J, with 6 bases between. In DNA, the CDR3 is TGTGCCACCAGCAGAGATCTTCGTGAAAAACTGTTTTTT. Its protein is CATSRDLREKLFF. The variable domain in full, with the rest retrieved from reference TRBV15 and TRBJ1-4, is DAMVIQNPRYQVTQFGKPVTLSCSQTLNHNVMYWYQQKSSQAPKLLFHYYDKDFNNEADTPDNFQSRRPNTSFCFLDIRSPGLGDTAMYLCATSRDLREKLFFGSGTQLSVL.

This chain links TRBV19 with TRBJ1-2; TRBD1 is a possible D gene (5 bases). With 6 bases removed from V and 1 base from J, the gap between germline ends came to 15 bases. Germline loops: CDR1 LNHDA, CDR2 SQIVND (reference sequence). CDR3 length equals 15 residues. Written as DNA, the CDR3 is TGTGCCAGTAGGGCTGTCCAGGGCCTTAACTATGGCTACACCTTC. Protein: CASRAVQGLNYGYTF.

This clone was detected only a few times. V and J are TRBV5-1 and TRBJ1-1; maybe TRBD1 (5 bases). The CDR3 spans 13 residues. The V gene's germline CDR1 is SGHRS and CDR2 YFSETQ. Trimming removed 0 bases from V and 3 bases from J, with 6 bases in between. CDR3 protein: CASSLAGDTEAFF. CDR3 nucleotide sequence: TGCGCCAGCAGCTTGGCGGGGGACACTGAAGCTTTCTTT.

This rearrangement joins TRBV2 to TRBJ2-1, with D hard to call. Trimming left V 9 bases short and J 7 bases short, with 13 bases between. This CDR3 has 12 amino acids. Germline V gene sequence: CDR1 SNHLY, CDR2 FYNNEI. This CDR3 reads CASRGSLNEQFF. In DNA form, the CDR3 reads TGTGCCAGTAGAGGATCGCTGAATGAGCAGTTCTTC. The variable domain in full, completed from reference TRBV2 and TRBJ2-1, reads EPEVTQTPSHQVTQMGQEVILRCVPISNHLYFYWYRQILGQKVEFLVSFYNNEISEKSEIFDDQFSVERPDGSNFTLKIRSTKLEDSAMYFCASRGSLNEQFFGPGTRLTVL.

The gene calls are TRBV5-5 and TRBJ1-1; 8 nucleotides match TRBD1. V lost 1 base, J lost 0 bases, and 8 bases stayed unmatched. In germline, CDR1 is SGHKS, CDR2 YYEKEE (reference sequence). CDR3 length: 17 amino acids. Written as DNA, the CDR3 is TGTGCCAGCAGCTTGACAGGGGGGACCTTTGTGAACACTGAAGCTTTCTTT. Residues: CASSLTGGTFVNTEAFF.

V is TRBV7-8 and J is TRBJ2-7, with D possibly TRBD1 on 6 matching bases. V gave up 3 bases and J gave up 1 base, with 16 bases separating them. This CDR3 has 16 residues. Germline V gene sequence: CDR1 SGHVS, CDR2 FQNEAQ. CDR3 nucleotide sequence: TGTGCCAGCAGCTTTGCCCGGGACACGTTGTCCTACGAGCAGTACTTC. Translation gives CASSFARDTLSYEQYF.

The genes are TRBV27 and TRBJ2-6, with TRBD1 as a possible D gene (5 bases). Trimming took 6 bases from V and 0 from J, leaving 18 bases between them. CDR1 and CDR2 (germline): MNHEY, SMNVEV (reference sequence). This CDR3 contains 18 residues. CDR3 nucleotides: TGTGCCAGCAGCCCGAGAGCGACAGTAAGCTCTGGGGCCAACGTCCTGACTTTC. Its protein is CASSPRATVSSGANVLTF.

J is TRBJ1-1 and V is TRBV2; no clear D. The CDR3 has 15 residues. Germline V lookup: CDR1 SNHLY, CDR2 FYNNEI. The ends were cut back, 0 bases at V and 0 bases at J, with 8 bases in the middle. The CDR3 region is CASSEAIGMNTEAFF. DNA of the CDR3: TGTGCCAGCAGTGAAGCGATCGGTATGAACACTGAAGCTTTCTTT. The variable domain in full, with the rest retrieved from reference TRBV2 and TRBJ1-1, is EPEVTQTPSHQVTQMGQEVILRCVPISNHLYFYWYRQILGQKVEFLVSFYNNEISEKSEIFDDQFSVERPDGSNFTLKIRSTKLEDSAMYFCASSEAIGMNTEAFFGQGTRLTVV.

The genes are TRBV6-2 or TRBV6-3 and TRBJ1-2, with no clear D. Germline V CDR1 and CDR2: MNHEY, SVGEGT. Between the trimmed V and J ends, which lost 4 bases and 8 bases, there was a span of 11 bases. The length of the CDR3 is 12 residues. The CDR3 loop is CASSSKSGGYTF. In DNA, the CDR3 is TGTGCCAGCAGTTCCAAATCGGGAGGCTACACCTTC.

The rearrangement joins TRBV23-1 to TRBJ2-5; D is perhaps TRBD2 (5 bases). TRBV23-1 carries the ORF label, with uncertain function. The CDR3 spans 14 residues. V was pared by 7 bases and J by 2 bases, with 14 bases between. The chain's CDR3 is CASIPGVAQETQYF. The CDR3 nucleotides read TGCGCCAGCATTCCCGGGGTAGCGCAAGAGACCCAGTACTTC.